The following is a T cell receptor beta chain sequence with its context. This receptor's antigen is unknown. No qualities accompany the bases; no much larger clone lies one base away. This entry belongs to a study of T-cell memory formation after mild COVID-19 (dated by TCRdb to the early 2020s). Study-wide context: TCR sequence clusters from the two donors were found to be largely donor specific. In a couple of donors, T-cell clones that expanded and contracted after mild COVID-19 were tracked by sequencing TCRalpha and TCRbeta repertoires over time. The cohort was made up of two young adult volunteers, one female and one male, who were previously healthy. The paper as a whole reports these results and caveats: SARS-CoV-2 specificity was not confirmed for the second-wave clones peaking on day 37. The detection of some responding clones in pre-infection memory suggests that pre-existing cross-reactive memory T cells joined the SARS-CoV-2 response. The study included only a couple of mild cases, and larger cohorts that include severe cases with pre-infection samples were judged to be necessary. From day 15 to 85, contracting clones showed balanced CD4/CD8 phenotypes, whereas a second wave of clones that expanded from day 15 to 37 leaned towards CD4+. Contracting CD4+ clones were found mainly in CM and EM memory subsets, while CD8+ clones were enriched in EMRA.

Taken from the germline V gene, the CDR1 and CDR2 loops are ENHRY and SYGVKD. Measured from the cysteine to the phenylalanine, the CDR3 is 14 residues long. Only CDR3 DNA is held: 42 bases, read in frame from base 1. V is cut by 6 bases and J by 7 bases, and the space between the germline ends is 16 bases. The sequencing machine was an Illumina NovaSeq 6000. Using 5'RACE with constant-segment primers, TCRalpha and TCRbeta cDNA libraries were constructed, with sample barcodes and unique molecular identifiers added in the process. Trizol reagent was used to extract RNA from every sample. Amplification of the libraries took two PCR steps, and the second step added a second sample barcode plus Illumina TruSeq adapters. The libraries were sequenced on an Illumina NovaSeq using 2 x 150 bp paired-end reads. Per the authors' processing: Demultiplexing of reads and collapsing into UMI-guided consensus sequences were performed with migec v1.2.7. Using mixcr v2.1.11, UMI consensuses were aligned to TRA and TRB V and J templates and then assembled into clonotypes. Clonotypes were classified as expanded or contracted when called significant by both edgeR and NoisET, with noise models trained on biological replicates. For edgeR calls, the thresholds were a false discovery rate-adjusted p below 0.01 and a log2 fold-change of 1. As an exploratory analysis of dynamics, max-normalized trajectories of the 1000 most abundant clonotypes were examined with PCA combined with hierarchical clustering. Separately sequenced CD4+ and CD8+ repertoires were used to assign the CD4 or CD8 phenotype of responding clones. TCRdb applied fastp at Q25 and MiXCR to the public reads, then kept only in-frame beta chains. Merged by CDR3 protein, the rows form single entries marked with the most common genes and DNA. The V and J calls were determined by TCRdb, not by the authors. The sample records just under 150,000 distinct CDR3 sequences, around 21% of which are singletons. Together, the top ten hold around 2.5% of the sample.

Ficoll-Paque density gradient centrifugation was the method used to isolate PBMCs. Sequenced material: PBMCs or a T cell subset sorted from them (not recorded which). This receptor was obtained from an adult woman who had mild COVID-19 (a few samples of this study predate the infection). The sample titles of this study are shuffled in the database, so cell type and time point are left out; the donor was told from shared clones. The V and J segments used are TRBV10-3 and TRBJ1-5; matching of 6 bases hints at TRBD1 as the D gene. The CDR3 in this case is CAISVAGVTQPQHF. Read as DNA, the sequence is TGTGCCATCAGCGTGGCAGGGGTAACGCAGCCCCAGCATTTT.